The entry below describes one TCR beta chain. This record belongs to a study of blood T cell repertoires in COVID-19. Turning to the study itself: Some COVID-19 samples were acute and others convalescent; all came from the United States, Italy and Spain. The cDNA or gDNA used as material had been derived from T cells, B-cell-depleted T cells, or PBMCs.

As originally analysed: Amplification of reference gene primers was used by the study to estimate nucleated cell counts. The table came from immunoSEQ multiplex PCR; TCRdb's copy has only in-frame clones and leaves some out. V and J calls plus clone size are reproduced from that table; the DNA served to infer D and trimming. Of some 130,000 clones listed, around 73% are singletons. The length of the CDR3 is 15 residues. Germline V gene data show CDR1 as LNHDA and CDR2 as SQIVND (reference sequence). V lost 5 bases and J 5 bases, leaving 18 bases between the germline ends. Sequencing input: peripheral blood. This receptor was identified in a man in his 60s who had recovered from COVID-19. V is TRBV19 and J is TRBJ1-1; weak D call: TRBD1 (5 bases). CDR3 nucleotide sequence: TGTGCCAGTAGTCTCCCATTGCAGGGTCAGACTGAAGCTTTCTTT. It specifies CASSLPLQGQTEAFF.